This TCR beta chain was captured in a study of early T cells in non-severe SARS-CoV-2 infection. Background on the study: Sequencing used unsorted whole-blood bulk RNA, so chains lack pairing. Whole-study findings and limits: Matching results from VDJdb favored anti-spike CD8 responses, leaving private and CD4 specificities undetected.

This CDR3 spans 15 amino acids. The germline V gene has CDR1 SGHTA and CDR2 FQGNSA. J lost 4 bases, V lost 4 bases, and 3 bases had no gene match. This clonotype was detected only a few times. Its antigen is still unknown. In the library, individual cDNA molecules carried attached unique molecular identifiers. Using its own MiXCR run on the 5' RACE reads, TCRdb lists one record per CDR3 protein. The sample carries about 60,000 distinct CDR3 sequences, 5.6% recorded once. The sequenced sample consisted of whole blood. The rearrangement joins TRBV7-2 to TRBJ2-2, with 10 bases fitting TRBD2. The TCR was taken from an adult who was a healthcare worker with PCR-confirmed SARS-CoV-2 infection or an uninfected control (not recorded which). DNA of the CDR3: TGTGCCAGCAGCTCTAGCGGGGGTTCCACCGGGGAGCTGTTTTTT. This gives the protein CASSSSGGSTGELFF. The whole variable domain, remainder taken from reference TRBV7-2 and TRBJ2-2, is GAGVSQSPSNKVTEKGKDVELRCDPISGHTALYWYRQSLGQGLEFLIYFQGNSAPDKSGLPSDRFSAERTGGSVSTLTIQRTQQEDSAVYLCASSSSGGSTGELFFGEGSRLTVL.